This T cell receptor (beta chain) was recovered during a study of blood T cell repertoires in COVID-19. Methods used by the authors: By means of reference gene primer amplification, nucleated cell counts were estimated. Clones were sequenced by immunoSEQ multiplex PCR, and TCRdb holds only the in-frame ones, with some missing. The V and J calls and clone size are taken from that table; D and trimming were inferred from the DNA. This sample has tens of thousands of clones, with around four fifths found just once. Germline V lookup: CDR1 SGHAT, CDR2 FQNNGV. J lost 5 bases, V lost 0 bases, and 10 bases had no gene match. The length of the CDR3 is 17 residues.

The sample was peripheral blood. The rearrangement joins TRBV11-2 to TRBJ2-5; 9 bases align to TRBD2. The sequence was obtained from a man aged 45-65 years with acute or convalescent COVID-19. For the CDR3, the DNA is TGTGCCAGCAGCTTAGATCCGGCTAGCGGGGACCGGGAGACCCAGTACTTC. It encodes CASSLDPASGDRETQYF.